A single sample gave rise to the 17 T cell receptor beta chains below, sequenced in a study of T cells in Graves' hyperthyroidism and ophthalmopathy (dated by TCRdb to about 2019). Receptor libraries were prepared by multiplex PCR. Instrument on record: Illumina HiSeq 2000. The TCR beta CDR3 regions were amplified from the RNA transcripts. A first-round RT-PCR of the TCR CDR3 used the HTBI primer set with the Qiagen OneStep RT-PCR kit. In TCRdb, the public reads were trimmed at Q25 with fastp and aligned with MiXCR, with productive beta chains retained. Entries are consolidated by CDR3 protein sequence, retaining the most common genes and DNA. This sample comprises about 290,000 distinct CDR3 sequences, roughly an eighth of them detected only once. Clones ranked in the top ten supply 7% to 9% of the sample. Material: blood. The receptors shown here come from a woman in her forties with Graves' hyperthyroidism.

There are many counts of this clonotype. This chain uses TRBV12-3 or TRBV12-4 with TRBJ2-3; 12 bases are a match to TRBD1. V lost 4 bases, J lost 6 bases, and 5 bases stayed unmatched. The CDR3 loop spans 15 amino acids. DNA for the CDR3: TGTGCCAGCAGTTCGGGACAGGGGGCCCGCGATACGCAGTATTTT. Translated: CASSSGQGARDTQYF.

This clonotype appeared a few times. The V and J genes are TRBV20-1 and TRBJ2-5, with D perhaps TRBD1 (7 bases). The germline V gene encodes CDR1 DFQATT and CDR2 SNEGSKA (reference sequence). This CDR3 is 15 amino acids long. Trimming removed 3 bases at V and 4 bases at J, with 18 bases between. The CDR3 DNA sequence: TGCAGTGCTAGCGCGCCACAGGGGAGGATAGAGACCCAGTACTTC. As protein: CSASAPQGRIETQYF.

This clonotype was seen a few times. The chain has TRBV18 and TRBJ1-4, with D perhaps TRBD1 (6 bases). CDR1 is KGHSH, CDR2 LQKENI, per germline. The CDR3 runs to 18 residues. V was shortened by 6 bases and J by 4 bases, with 24 bases between the two germline ends. The CDR3: CASSPYRDQRGHNEKLFF. In DNA, the CDR3 is TGTGCCAGCTCGCCTTACAGGGATCAGCGTGGCCATAATGAAAAACTGTTTTTT.

The CDR3, as DNA: TGTGCCAGCAGTTTAAGCCATACAAAGAACTACGAGCAGTACTTC. Its translation is CASSLSHTKNYEQYF. This chain joins TRBV27 and TRBJ2-7, with D uncertain. CDR1 is MNHEY, CDR2 SMNVEV, per germline (reference sequence). This CDR3 spans 15 amino acids. V lost 2 bases and J lost 3, with 14 bases in between.

This clonotype was picked up many times. The gene calls are TRBV27 and TRBJ1-1, with unresolved D. V was trimmed by 4 bases and J by 4 bases, leaving 7 bases between them. The CDR3 length is 12 residues. Germline V gene data show CDR1 as MNHEY and CDR2 as SMNVEV (reference sequence). CDR3 loop: CASSSGITEAFF. CDR3 coding DNA: TGTGCCAGCAGTTCCGGGATCACTGAAGCTTTCTTT.

There are many counts of this clonotype. The chain has TRBV11-2 and TRBJ2-2, with 7 nucleotides matching TRBD1. This CDR3 has 14 residues. From germline, CDR1 is SGHAT and CDR2 FQNNGV. V gave up 4 bases and J gave up 4 bases; unmatched junction bases: 3. The CDR3 region is CASSSWTGTGELFF. The CDR3 DNA reads as TGTGCCAGCAGCTCCTGGACAGGCACCGGGGAGCTGTTTTTT.

This clonotype has a count of ten or more. The chain is built from TRBV7-6 and TRBJ1-4; no reliable D call. V dropped 5 bases and J dropped 5 bases, with 15 bases sitting between them. Germline assignment: CDR1 SGHVS and CDR2 FNYEAQ. The CDR3 has 15 residues. The CDR3 region is CASSPALRVNEKLFF. CDR3 DNA sequence: TGTGCCAGCAGCCCTGCCCTTCGAGTCAATGAAAAACTGTTTTTT.

This clonotype was seen repeatedly, ten times or more. This chain uses TRBV6-1 with TRBJ2-5; D call uncertain. Germline loops: CDR1 MNHNS, CDR2 SASEGT. The CDR3 loop spans 12 amino acids. Trimming removed 8 bases from V and 5 bases from J, with 12 bases in between. CDR3 sequence reads: CASGNGAETQYF. As DNA, the CDR3 is TGTGCCAGCGGGAACGGCGCGGAGACCCAGTACTTC.

This clonotype was seen ten or more times. The chain uses TRBV2 and TRBJ2-7; either TRBD1 or TRBD2 may supply D (6 bases each). Trimming shortened V by 4 bases and J by 6 bases, and 19 bases separated the two germline ends. The CDR3 consists of 15 residues. Germline CDR1 and CDR2: SNHLY and FYNNEI. CDR3: CASSGTEGLGIEQYF. The CDR3, as DNA: TGTGCCAGCAGTGGGACAGAGGGACTGGGTATCGAGCAGTACTTC.

This clonotype was seen more than once but under ten times. The J gene is TRBJ2-4, the V gene TRBV3-1; D gene unclear. The CDR3 extends over 12 amino acids. Germline V gene sequence: CDR1 LGHDT, CDR2 YNNKEL (reference sequence). V was pared by 0 bases and J by 8 bases, with 5 bases between. The CDR3 coding sequence is TGTGCCAGCAGCCAAGACCCCGACATTCAGTACTTC. Residues: CASSQDPDIQYF.

V usage is TRBV19 and J usage is TRBJ1-2; TRBD1 matches 7 bases. Looked up from germline, CDR1 is LNHDA and CDR2 is SQIVND (reference sequence). The trim removed 5 bases at V and 7 bases at J, leaving 10 bases unmatched. The CDR3 is made up of 14 amino acids. The CDR3 is CASSSGQQIGGYTF. The CDR3 nucleotides read TGTGCCAGTAGTTCGGGACAGCAGATCGGTGGCTACACCTTC.

The V gene is TRBV2, the J gene TRBJ2-3; D perhaps matches TRBD1 (6 bases). The CDR3 spans 18 residues. V was shortened by 7 bases and J by 0 bases, with 23 bases between the two germline ends. The germline gives CDR1 SNHLY, CDR2 FYNNEI. CDR3 amino acids: CASILGDTGELSTDTQYF. The DNA for the CDR3 is TGTGCCAGCATACTGGGGGACACCGGGGAGCTGAGCACAGATACGCAGTATTTT.

This clonotype showed up many times. The chain uses TRBV7-2 and TRBJ1-2; no reliable D call. The CDR3 covers 14 residues. Trimming cost V 5 bases and J 4 bases, with 14 bases left between them. The V gene's germline CDR1 is SGHTA and CDR2 FQGNSA. CDR3 region: CASSPSFDGYGYTF. In DNA form, the CDR3 reads TGTGCCAGCAGCCCTAGCTTTGACGGCTATGGCTACACCTTC.

On this clonotype: A much bigger clone sits one base away, suggesting this may be a read error. The chain is built from TRBV20-1 and TRBJ2-5; 9 bases are shared with TRBD2. Trimming removed 5 bases from V and 2 bases from J; junction bases left unmatched: 9. CDR1 is DFQATT and CDR2 is SNEGSKA in the germline V gene (reference sequence). This CDR3 spans 15 amino acids. The DNA for the CDR3 is TGCAGTGCTCGACCTCAAGCGGGAGGACAAGAGACCCAGTACTTC. This sequence encodes CSARPQAGGQETQYF.

This clonotype was detected ten times or more. The chain carries TRBV6-1 and TRBJ2-3, with 12 bases identical to TRBD2. After removal of 6 bases from V and 4 bases from J, the junction contained 2 bases not matched to a gene. The CDR3 loop spans 14 amino acids. Germline V lookup: CDR1 MNHNS, CDR2 SASEGT. The CDR3: CASRTSGRADTQYF. For the CDR3, the DNA is TGTGCCAGCAGGACTAGCGGGAGAGCAGATACGCAGTATTTT.

This clonotype has at least ten counts. The chain uses TRBV6-1 and TRBJ2-1; 8 nucleotides line up with TRBD1. This CDR3 has 15 amino acids. From germline, CDR1 is MNHNS and CDR2 SASEGT. The V and J ends lost 5 bases and 6 bases, in that order; junction bases with no gene match: 9. Here the CDR3 reads CASSTGQGRRNEQFF. CDR3 nucleotides: TGTGCCAGCAGTACCGGACAGGGTCGGCGCAATGAGCAGTTCTTC.

The chain carries TRBV3-1 and TRBJ2-7; tentatively, D is TRBD1 or TRBD2 (5 bases each). This CDR3 comprises 14 residues. In germline, CDR1 is LGHDT, CDR2 YNNKEL (reference sequence). Trimming pared 5 bases from V and 5 bases from J, leaving 16 bases between. The CDR3 is CASSVWGNVHEQYF. The CDR3 bases are TGTGCCAGCAGCGTTTGGGGGAATGTCCACGAGCAGTACTTC.